Only a few counts were recorded for the clone carrying this T cell receptor (beta chain). Its antigen remains unidentified. Within the sample, other DNA sequences also encode this same CDR3. TCRdb keeps only in-frame clones here, not all; method: immunoSEQ multiplex PCR. The sample contains some 24,000 clones, 80% of which appear only once. This CDR3 has 13 amino acids. CDR1 is SGHAT and CDR2 is FQDESV in the germline V gene (reference sequence). The germline V and J ends were trimmed by 5 bases and 0 bases, with 7 bases remaining between them. The patients all showed relapse after autologous stem cell transplantation, while their brentuximab vedotin exposure varied. This sample stems from a study of PD-1 blockade in classical Hodgkin lymphoma. Study-wide findings and caveats: No one has yet defined what causes the repertoire differences, which may be disease activity or prior therapy.

The clonotype comes from a human donor with classical Hodgkin lymphoma. The sample in question was peripheral blood mononuclear cells (PBMCs), obtained at baseline. V usage is TRBV11-1 and J usage is TRBJ1-1, with a tentative D call TRBD1 (5 bases). The DNA for the CDR3 is TGTGCCAGCAGCCCACAGGTGAACACTGAAGCTTTCTTT. Its translation is CASSPQVNTEAFF.